This entry lists 32 T cell receptor beta chains sequenced from one sample in a study of beta chain features in type 1 diabetes. The entirety of the isolated RNA underwent reverse transcription, so expressed TCRB transcripts were sequenced. Sequenced by immunoSEQ multiplex PCR; TCRdb stores in-frame clones only, minus some. The data show hundreds of thousands of clones, 9.5% to 11% seen once. Sequenced: naive CD4+ T cells from blood. The receptors stem from a woman aged 25 to 45 in good health.

This clone was detected ten times or more. The CDR3, as DNA: TGTGCCAGCAGCTTGGCCCAGGGTACTGGGGCCAACGTCCTGACTTTC. Translating it yields CASSLAQGTGANVLTF. The gene calls are TRBV7-9 and TRBJ2-6, with D tentatively TRBD1 (5 bases). Trimming left V 3 bases short and J 2 bases short, with 11 bases between. This CDR3 is 16 amino acids long. From germline, CDR1 is SEHNR and CDR2 FQNEAQ (reference sequence). Drawing the rest from reference TRBV7-9 and TRBJ2-6, the complete variable domain is DTGVSQNPRHKITKRGQNVTFRCDPISEHNRLYWYRQTLGQGPEFLTYFQNEAQLEKSRLLSDRFSAERPKGSFSTLEIQRTEQGDSAMYLCASSLAQGTGANVLTFGAGSRLTVL.

The V gene is TRBV5-1, the J gene TRBJ2-1, with 7 positions matching TRBD2. V dropped 6 bases and J dropped 1; count of bases not matched to a gene: 4. This CDR3 has 14 residues. Germline CDR1 reads SGHRS; CDR2 reads YFSETQ. As DNA, the CDR3 is TGCGCCAGCAAGGCGGGAGAATCCTACAATGAGCAGTTCTTC. Its translation: CASKAGESYNEQFF. The whole variable domain, filled in from reference TRBV5-1 and TRBJ2-1, reads KAGVTQTPRYLIKTRGQQVTLSCSPISGHRSVSWYQQTPGQGLQFLFEYFSETQRNKGNFPGRFSGRQFSNSRSEMNVSTLELGDSALYLCASKAGESYNEQFFGPGTRLTVL.

This clone was observed a handful of times. V and J are TRBV11-2 and TRBJ2-3, with a tentative D call TRBD2 (6 bases). The V gene's germline CDR1 is SGHAT and CDR2 FQNNGV. The CDR3 spans 16 residues. Deletions cut 5 bases from V and 2 bases from J, with 17 bases between. Here the CDR3 DNA reads TGTGCCAGCAGCATAGGGACTGAAGCCCACACAGATACGCAGTATTTT. This sequence encodes CASSIGTEAHTDTQYF.

The chain recombines TRBV7-3 with TRBJ2-1; TRBD2 matches 10 bases. The CDR3 is 16 residues long. J was trimmed by 2 bases and V by 5 bases; bases with no gene match: 6. Germline CDR1 and CDR2: SGHTA and FQGTGA. CDR3 coding DNA: TGTGCCAGCAGCCTTACCGGGACTAGCGCCTACAATGAGCAGTTCTTC. Translation: CASSLTGTSAYNEQFF.

This clone has more than one count but fewer than ten. The chain carries TRBV25-1 and TRBJ1-5; TRBD1 matches 7 bases. With V trimmed by 6 bases and J by 6 bases, 5 bases remained unmatched. This CDR3 region has 13 residues. Germline V gene data show CDR1 as MGHDK and CDR2 as SYGVNS. The CDR3 here is CASSPTGTQPQHF. In DNA form, the CDR3 reads TGTGCCAGCAGCCCGACAGGGACTCAGCCCCAGCATTTT.

The chain combines TRBV7-2 with TRBJ2-1; TRBD2 matches 7 bases. CDR1 is SGHTA, CDR2 FQGNSA, per germline. CDR3 length: 16 amino acids. V was clipped by 5 bases and J by 8 bases; unmatched bases: 15. The CDR3 nucleotides are TGTGCCAGCAGCCCGAGGTCTGGCGGGAGTGGCTATGAGCAGTTCTTC. It encodes CASSPRSGGSGYEQFF.

This sequence joins TRBV5-1 and TRBJ2-1, with 10 bases that match TRBD2. Per the germline V gene, CDR1 is SGHRS and CDR2 is YFSETQ. The trim removed 1 base at V and 4 bases at J, leaving 5 bases unmatched. The CDR3 is 16 residues long. The CDR3 protein is CASSLFVTSGYNEQFF. For the CDR3, the DNA is TGCGCCAGCAGCTTGTTTGTGACTAGCGGGTACAATGAGCAGTTCTTC.

This clone was observed a few times. The chain couples TRBV9 to TRBJ2-1, with TRBD2 matching over 15 bases. V shed 0 bases and J 4 bases; nucleotides not matched to a gene: 11. The CDR3 covers 20 residues. CDR1 is SGDLS and CDR2 is YYNGEE in the germline V gene. CDR3 in DNA: TGTGCCAGCAGCGTAGCTCTCGGAGGACTAGCGGGAGGGCTTTACAATGAGCAGTTCTTC. This sequence encodes CASSVALGGLAGGLYNEQFF. Full variable domain (missing parts from reference TRBV9 and TRBJ2-1): DSGVTQTPKHLITATGQRVTLRCSPRSGDLSVYWYQQSLDQGLQFLIQYYNGEERAKGNILERFSAQQFPDLHSELNLSSLELGDSALYFCASSVALGGLAGGLYNEQFFGPGTRLTVL.

The chain joins TRBV7-2 to TRBJ2-1, with 9 positions matching TRBD2. Per germline, CDR1 SGHTA and CDR2 FQGNSA. V was clipped by 0 bases and J by 3 bases; unmatched bases: 3. CDR3 length equals 16 residues. The CDR3 spells CASSLAAGGLYNEQFF. The CDR3 DNA follows: TGTGCCAGCAGCTTAGCGGCGGGAGGGCTCTACAATGAGCAGTTCTTC.

This clone has a handful of counts. The CDR3 is CASSQEARSSYNEQFF. The CDR3 DNA reads as TGCGCCAGCAGCCAAGAGGCTCGCAGCTCCTACAATGAGCAGTTCTTC. V gene TRBV4-3 combines with J gene TRBJ2-1; the D is unclear. This CDR3 has 16 residues. Germline values: CDR1 LGHNA, CDR2 YSLEER. V lost 0 bases and J 0 bases, leaving 9 bases between the germline ends.

This clone was found a few times. The rearrangement links TRBV11-2 to TRBJ2-5; TRBD2 agrees at 8 bases. V was clipped by 1 base and J by 2 bases; unmatched bases: 3. This CDR3 comprises 15 residues. In germline, CDR1 is SGHAT, CDR2 FQNNGV. Here the CDR3 DNA reads TGTGCCAGCAGCTTAGCGGGAGGGTATCAAGAGACCCAGTACTTC. It encodes CASSLAGGYQETQYF.

The table lists this clone with a few counts. The chain employs TRBV7-2 and TRBJ1-2, with no clear D. Per germline, CDR1 SGHTA and CDR2 FQGNSA. The CDR3 extends over 15 amino acids. Deletions cut 4 bases from V and 5 bases from J, with 17 bases between. CDR3 DNA: TGTGCCAGCAGCTCTAGATCTCCGCCTACATATGGCTACACCTTC. Residues: CASSSRSPPTYGYTF.

In its sample, this clone was seen a few times. The chain has TRBV19 and TRBJ2-1; TRBD1 aligns across 11 bases. With 3 bases clipped from V and 2 bases from J, the junction kept 3 bases outside the gene matches. CDR3 length: 16 residues. In germline, CDR1 is LNHDA, CDR2 SQIVND (reference sequence). In DNA, the CDR3 is TGTGCCAGTAGTATGGGGGACAGGGGGGCCTACAATGAGCAGTTCTTC. This sequence encodes CASSMGDRGAYNEQFF.

This clone was observed a handful of times. J is TRBJ1-2 and V is TRBV29-1; D gene uncertain. Per the germline V gene, CDR1 is SQVTM and CDR2 is ANQGSEA. Trimming removed 2 bases at V and 0 bases at J, with 10 bases between. This CDR3 has 14 residues. CDR3 bases: TGCAGCGTTGAACCCAGACACTCTAACTATGGCTACACCTTC. Its protein is CSVEPRHSNYGYTF.

The chain employs TRBV29-1 and TRBJ1-1, with D uncertain. Germline CDR1 is SQVTM and CDR2 is ANQGSEA. V lost 6 bases and J 1 base, leaving 15 bases between the germline ends. This CDR3 has 14 residues. The CDR3 is CSVESNLGNTEAFF. In DNA, the CDR3 is TGCAGCGTCGAGTCGAATCTTGGGAACACTGAAGCTTTCTTT. Full variable domain (rest looked up from reference TRBV29-1 and TRBJ1-1): SAVISQKPSRDICQRGTSLTIQCQVDSQVTMMFWYRQQPGQSLTLIATANQGSEATYESGFVIDKFPISRPNLTFSTLTVSNMSPEDSSIYLCSVESNLGNTEAFFGQGTRLTVV.

There are a few counts of this clone. This chain links TRBV30 with TRBJ2-2; perhaps TRBD1 as D (5 bases). Germline CDR1 reads GTSNPN; CDR2 reads SVGIG (reference sequence). The CDR3 sequence is 13 residues long. V was pared by 8 bases and J by 5 bases, with 15 bases between. CDR3 sequence reads: CAVKAPGTGELFF. The CDR3 DNA sequence: TGTGCCGTAAAGGCGCCAGGGACCGGGGAGCTGTTTTTT.

J is TRBJ2-5 and V is TRBV2; D possibly corresponds to TRBD1 (5 bases). Trimming removed 4 bases at V and 5 bases at J, with 11 bases between. Germline CDR1 SNHLY, CDR2 FYNNEI. The CDR3 loop spans 13 amino acids. Here the CDR3 DNA reads TGTGCCAGCAGTGGGGAAGGGGTCGAGACCCAGTACTTC. It yields the protein CASSGEGVETQYF.

This CDR3 reads CASGGPQFF. CDR3 DNA sequence: TGTGCCAGCGGGGGACCACAGTTCTTC. This sequence joins TRBV19 and TRBJ2-1; possibly TRBD2 for D (6 bases). In germline, CDR1 is LNHDA, CDR2 SQIVND (reference sequence). The germline V and J ends were trimmed by 9 bases and 13 bases, with 10 bases remaining between them. The CDR3 sequence is 9 residues long.

The chain joins TRBV4-2 to TRBJ2-5; 9 nucleotides match TRBD1. V lost 1 base, J lost 3 bases, and 6 bases stayed unmatched. Germline-derived CDR1 and CDR2 are LGHNA and YNFKEQ. The CDR3 runs 16 residues. The CDR3 DNA reads TGTGCCAGCAGCCAAGGGGGACAGGGTTCGGAAGAGACCCAGTACTTC. This encodes CASSQGGQGSEETQYF.

The V and J genes are TRBV11-2 and TRBJ2-5; 9 bases line up with TRBD1. Germline assignment: CDR1 SGHAT and CDR2 FQNNGV. The CDR3 loop spans 16 amino acids. Losses at the gene ends were 5 bases for V and 0 bases for J; bases not matched to a gene: 7. DNA of the CDR3: TGTGCCAGCAGCCAAAACAGGGGGCTAGACCAAGAGACCCAGTACTTC. Translated, it gives CASSQNRGLDQETQYF.

Only a few counts were recorded for this clone. This rearrangement joins TRBV29-1 to TRBJ1-2, with D perhaps TRBD1 (5 bases). This CDR3 region has 12 residues. Looked up from germline, CDR1 is SQVTM and CDR2 is ANQGSEA. V dropped 8 bases and J dropped 0 bases, with 10 bases sitting between them. CDR3 protein: CSTTTANYGYTF. Written as DNA, the CDR3 is TGCAGCACCACGACAGCTAACTATGGCTACACCTTC.

This clone was seen a handful of times. The rearrangement uses TRBV15 and TRBJ2-7; maybe TRBD1 (5 bases). The CDR3 covers 15 residues. Trimming took 2 bases from V and 0 from J, leaving 11 bases between them. Germline values: CDR1 LNHNV, CDR2 YYDKDF (reference sequence). The CDR3 protein is CATSRSGPVSYEQYF. The CDR3 DNA sequence: TGTGCCACCAGCAGATCAGGGCCCGTCTCCTACGAGCAGTACTTC.

A few counts support this clone. The rearrangement links TRBV27 to TRBJ2-7; 7 nucleotides match TRBD1. The CDR3 contains 14 residues. The V gene's germline CDR1 is MNHEY and CDR2 SMNVEV (reference sequence). The J segment lost 3 bases and the V segment lost 2 bases, leaving 4 bases of the junction unmatched. CDR3 in amino acids: CASSLKGDSYEQYF. The CDR3 DNA follows: TGTGCCAGCAGTTTAAAAGGGGACAGCTACGAGCAGTACTTC.

The J gene is TRBJ2-6, the V gene TRBV5-1; TRBD1 might be the D (5 bases). Germline V CDR1 and CDR2: SGHRS, YFSETQ. Trimming stripped 1 base from V and 2 bases from J, with 10 bases between. The CDR3 contains 16 residues. CDR3 DNA sequence: TGCGCCAGCAGCTTGAGGGGCGCGACTGGGGCCAACGTCCTGACTTTC. Residues: CASSLRGATGANVLTF.

In its sample, this clone was seen a few times. The chain is built from TRBV28 and TRBJ2-2; 8 bases line up with TRBD2. After removal of 2 bases from V and 4 bases from J, the junction contained 3 bases not matched to a gene. The CDR3 runs to 15 residues. Germline CDR1 and CDR2: MDHEN and SYDVKM. As DNA, the CDR3 is TGTGCCAGCAGTTTAAGAGCGGGAGCCACCGGGGAGCTGTTTTTT. Translating it yields CASSLRAGATGELFF.

This clone was seen a few times. This rearrangement joins TRBV5-4 to TRBJ2-1; 8 bases map to TRBD2. The V segment lost 0 bases and the J segment 7 bases; nucleotides outside the gene matches: 6. The CDR3 has 15 amino acids. Germline V CDR1 and CDR2: SGHNT, YYREEE (reference sequence). CDR3 region: CASSLEGTRGNEQFF. In DNA, the CDR3 is TGTGCCAGCAGCTTGGAGGGGACTAGGGGGAATGAGCAGTTCTTC.

This clone was seen only a few times. The chain carries TRBV7-2 and TRBJ2-7; 11 bases fit TRBD2. The CDR3 has 17 residues. Losses at the gene ends were 0 bases for V and 7 bases for J; bases not matched to a gene: 11. Germline CDR1 SGHTA, CDR2 FQGNSA. The CDR3 protein is CASSLAPPLVAGGEQYF. CDR3 sequence (DNA): TGTGCCAGCAGCTTAGCCCCCCCCCTGGTAGCGGGAGGGGAGCAGTACTTC.

The chain uses TRBV2 and TRBJ2-3; 10 bases are a match to TRBD1. The J segment lost 4 bases and the V segment lost 9 bases, leaving 7 bases of the junction unmatched. Germline V CDR1 and CDR2: SNHLY, FYNNEI. CDR3 size: 14 residues. The CDR3: CASSGTGVPDTQYF. Here the CDR3 DNA reads TGTGCCAGTTCCGGGACAGGGGTCCCAGATACGCAGTATTTT.

This clone was counted a few times. The J gene is TRBJ2-7, the V gene TRBV6-6, with TRBD1 matching over 8 bases. Trimming removed 8 bases from V and 6 bases from J; junction bases left unmatched: 3. Germline CDR1 MNHNY, CDR2 SVGAGI (reference sequence). The CDR3 has 11 amino acids. DNA for the CDR3: TGTGCCAGCCAGGGGGCGGGCGAGCAGTACTTC. Residues: CASQGAGEQYF.

This clone was found once. The chain has TRBV30 and TRBJ2-2, with 8 bases aligning to TRBD2. Germline assignment: CDR1 GTSNPN and CDR2 SVGIG (reference sequence). V gave up 5 bases and J gave up 7 bases; unmatched junction bases: 15. CDR3 length: 16 residues. This CDR3 is CAWGRLAGSFVGELFF. CDR3 DNA sequence: TGTGCCTGGGGCCGCTTAGCGGGAAGTTTCGTCGGGGAGCTGTTTTTT.

A few counts support this clone. The chain combines TRBV28 with TRBJ2-3, with D maybe TRBD2 (5 bases). CDR3 length equals 13 residues. V lost 6 bases and J lost 2, with 9 bases in between. CDR1 and CDR2 from the germline V gene are MDHEN and SYDVKM. The CDR3 coding sequence is TGTGCCAGCAGGAAAGCGGACACAGATACGCAGTATTTT. This encodes CASRKADTDTQYF.

This chain uses TRBV19 with TRBJ2-5; TRBD2 aligns across 10 bases. CDR1 and CDR2 (germline): LNHDA, SQIVND (reference sequence). There are 14 residues in the CDR3. J lost 4 bases, V lost 6 bases, and 5 bases had no gene match. Here the CDR3 DNA reads TGTGCCAGTAGGCTAGCGGGAGTCGGAGAGACCCAGTACTTC. Residues: CASRLAGVGETQYF.